The sample holds many counts of the clone carrying this TCR beta chain. Antigen specificity is unknown. From germline, CDR1 is MNHNY and CDR2 SVGAGI (reference sequence). The CDR3 has 15 residues. The ends were cut back, 5 bases at V and 1 base at J, with 14 bases in the middle. This record belongs to a study of T cell repertoires in cytomegalovirus infection. TCRdb itself ran the reads through MiXCR, one entry per CDR3 protein. Seen here are about 130,000 distinct CDR3 sequences, roughly 9% observed once, and the top ten hold 10%. General observations from the study: HLA-C-restricted, CMV-specific TCR beta clonotypes were dominant ex vivo.

V is TRBV6-6 and J is TRBJ1-1; D is perhaps TRBD1 (5 bases). The source of this sequence is a human donor in good health (CMV status not recorded). Some clones in this sample may be carry-over from other donors' samples. Sequenced material: PBMCs. DNA of the CDR3: TGTGCCAGCAGTCAACCGGGACCGCCGAACACTGAAGCTTTCTTT. It translates to CASSQPGPPNTEAFF.